The 30 T cell receptor beta chains below were found in one sample sequenced in a study of T-cell memory formation after mild COVID-19. MiXCR, run by TCRdb on the 5' RACE reads, gives a single entry per CDR3 protein. This sample has about 190,000 distinct CDR3 sequences; about 16% occur once, and the top ten carry 2% to 2.5%. Sequenced input: PBMCs or a T cell subset sorted from them (not recorded which). Receptors originate from an adult woman who had mild COVID-19 (a few samples of this study predate the infection). Cell type and time point are not known.

CDR3 loop: CARQNWGEYSNQPQHF. DNA for the CDR3: TGCGCCAGACAAAATTGGGGGGAATATAGCAATCAGCCCCAGCATTTT. This chain joins TRBV23-1 and TRBJ1-5; tentative D call: TRBD1 (5 bases). TRBV23-1 is an ORF; its function is uncertain. Trimming shortened V by 9 bases and J by 0 bases, and 18 bases separated the two germline ends. The CDR3 loop spans 16 amino acids.

A single count supports this clonotype. The chain carries TRBV7-2 and TRBJ2-7, with D possibly called TRBD1 or TRBD2 (5 bases each). Between the trimmed V and J ends, which lost 5 bases and 4 bases, there was a span of 18 bases. The CDR3 is 15 amino acids. Germline V CDR1 and CDR2: SGHTA, FQGNSA. CDR3 in DNA: TGTGCCAGCAGCGGCCGGGACCCACACAGGTACGAGCAGTACTTC. Its translation is CASSGRDPHRYEQYF.

This chain connects TRBV12-3 or TRBV12-4 to TRBJ2-1; the match to TRBD1 covers 8 bases. Trimming at V came to 5 bases and at J to 8 bases, leaving 11 bases not matched to a gene. This CDR3 is built from 15 residues. The CDR3 sequence is CASSIRDRSIHEQFF. In DNA, the CDR3 is TGTGCCAGCAGTATCCGGGACAGGAGTATCCATGAGCAGTTCTTC.

The rearrangement links TRBV3-1 to TRBJ1-2; weak D call: TRBD1 (6 bases). The V and J ends lost 2 bases and 4 bases respectively, with 8 bases between them. This CDR3 spans 13 amino acids. The V gene's germline CDR1 is LGHDT and CDR2 YNNKEL (reference sequence). CDR3 sequence (DNA): TGTGCCAGCAGCCAACAGGGGACCTATGGCTACACCTTC. Residues: CASSQQGTYGYTF.

The CDR3 DNA follows: TGTGCCAGCAGCACTTATTGGGGGATTGAAGCTTTCTTT. Translating it yields CASSTYWGIEAFF. The V and J genes are TRBV7-9 and TRBJ1-1, with D perhaps matching TRBD1 (5 bases). The V end was cut by 5 bases, the J end by 7 bases, with 14 bases between. This CDR3 region has 13 residues. The germline V gene encodes CDR1 SEHNR and CDR2 FQNEAQ (reference sequence).

The table lists this clonotype with a count of one. The chain recombines TRBV3-1 with TRBJ1-3; TRBD1 matches at 11 bases. The V and J ends lost 0 bases and 2 bases, in that order; junction bases with no gene match: 3. CDR1 is LGHDT, CDR2 YNNKEL, per germline (reference sequence). CDR3 length equals 17 residues. Here the CDR3 reads CASSQDMDRGPGNTIYF. The CDR3 DNA sequence: TGTGCCAGCAGCCAAGATATGGACAGGGGGCCTGGAAACACCATATATTTT.

This clonotype was seen only a few times. V and J are TRBV11-2 and TRBJ2-1; possibly TRBD2 for D (6 bases). This CDR3 is built from 13 residues. V was shortened by 1 base and J by 9 bases, with 10 bases between the two germline ends. From germline, CDR1 is SGHAT and CDR2 FQNNGV. DNA for the CDR3: TGTGCCAGCAGCTTAGTCGGGAGAGCTGAGCAGTTCTTC. Translating it yields CASSLVGRAEQFF.

This clonotype was detected only a few times. The chain has TRBV4-1 and TRBJ2-1; D is ambiguous. CDR3 length: 17 amino acids. With 4 bases removed from V and 4 bases from J, the gap between germline ends came to 20 bases. The germline gives CDR1 MGHRA, CDR2 YSYEKL. As DNA, the CDR3 is TGCGCCAGCAGCCTACCGGGCCGGCAGAAGGGATACAATGAGCAGTTCTTC. Translation gives CASSLPGRQKGYNEQFF.

The V call is TRBV4-3, the J call TRBJ1-1; weak D call: TRBD1 (5 bases). The CDR3 covers 15 residues. Germline CDR1 LGHNA, CDR2 YSLEER. V was shortened by 0 bases and J by 3 bases, with 11 bases between the two germline ends. The CDR3 nucleotides read TGCGCCAGCAGCCAAGATAAGGGGTGGGACACTGAAGCTTTCTTT. It encodes CASSQDKGWDTEAFF.

This clonotype has more than one count but fewer than ten. This CDR3 reads CSVPGQKDYEAFF. CDR3 nucleotide sequence: TGCAGCGTCCCGGGACAGAAAGATTATGAAGCTTTCTTT. J is TRBJ1-1 and V is TRBV29-1; 7 nucleotides align to TRBD1. The J segment lost 7 bases and the V segment lost 6 bases, leaving 11 bases of the junction unmatched. Germline assignment: CDR1 SQVTM and CDR2 ANQGSEA. This CDR3 region has 13 residues.

The rearrangement links TRBV11-2 to TRBJ1-1; D remains unclear. CDR1 is SGHAT, CDR2 FQNNGV, per germline. This CDR3 spans 12 amino acids. Between the trimmed V and J ends, which lost 0 bases and 10 bases, there was a span of 9 bases. The CDR3 spells CASSLDTRRAFF. In DNA form, the CDR3 reads TGTGCCAGCAGCTTAGATACTCGGAGAGCTTTCTTT.

CDR3 residues: CASSYFVEEQFF. The DNA for the CDR3 is TGTGCCAGCAGTTACTTTGTAGAGGAGCAGTTCTTC. The chain combines TRBV12-3 or TRBV12-4 with TRBJ2-1; D is undetermined. V shed 4 bases and J shed 10 bases, with 11 bases lying between them. This CDR3 has 12 amino acids.

The V gene is TRBV7-9, the J gene TRBJ2-1, with no clear D. V lost 1 base to trimming and J lost 5 bases, with 6 bases between them. This CDR3 contains 13 residues. CDR1 and CDR2 (germline): SEHNR, FQNEAQ (reference sequence). CDR3 amino acids: CASSLDAHNEQFF. The CDR3 DNA sequence: TGTGCCAGCAGCTTAGACGCCCACAATGAGCAGTTCTTC.

V usage is TRBV6-1 and J usage is TRBJ1-2; 8 positions agree with TRBD1. CDR3 length: 15 amino acids. Germline-derived CDR1 and CDR2 are MNHNS and SASEGT. Unmatched junction bases numbered 7, after V lost 5 bases and J lost 2 bases. The CDR3 loop reads CASSKTGAINYGYTF. CDR3 in DNA: TGTGCCAGCAGTAAGACAGGGGCAATCAACTATGGCTACACCTTC.

CDR3 DNA: TGCGCCAGCAGCTTGTGGGTCAGGGCGAACACTGAAGCTTTCTTT. Protein product: CASSLWVRANTEAFF. V is TRBV5-1 and J is TRBJ1-1; a weak D match, TRBD1 (5 bases). Trimming left V 1 base short and J 1 base short, with 11 bases between. CDR1 and CDR2 from the germline V gene are SGHRS and YFSETQ. The CDR3 has 15 residues.

This clonotype is categorized as medium-sized. The V call is TRBV7-2, the J call TRBJ2-2, with a possible D match to TRBD2 (6 bases). The germline CDR1 and CDR2 sequences are SGHTA and FQGNSA. There are 15 residues in the CDR3. Between the trimmed V and J ends, which lost 5 bases and 4 bases, there was a span of 14 bases. The CDR3 DNA is TGTGCCAGCAGCCTACGGGAGAGGGGCACCGGGGAGCTGTTTTTT. It encodes CASSLRERGTGELFF.

This clonotype has more than one count but fewer than ten. The genes are TRBV12-3 or TRBV12-4 and TRBJ2-7; no firm D call. V was trimmed by 6 bases and J by 2 bases, leaving 8 bases between them. The CDR3 runs to 12 residues. CDR3 in amino acids: CASSSAAYEQYF. The CDR3 DNA is TGTGCCAGCAGCTCCGCGGCCTACGAGCAGTACTTC.

The chain has TRBV12-3 or TRBV12-4 and TRBJ2-6; no clear D. The CDR3 covers 15 residues. V lost 1 base, J lost 1 base, and 5 bases lay in between. For the CDR3, the DNA is TGTGCCAGCAGTTTAGGAGAGTCTGGGGCCAACGTCCTGACTTTC. It is translated as CASSLGESGANVLTF.

This clonotype has a handful of counts. V and J are TRBV27 and TRBJ2-1; D gene unclear. V lost 5 bases and J 9 bases, leaving 8 bases between the germline ends. CDR1 is MNHEY, CDR2 SMNVEV, per germline (reference sequence). CDR3 length: 11 amino acids. The CDR3 sequence is CASSTRGEQFF. Written as DNA, the CDR3 is TGTGCCAGCAGTACCCGAGGTGAGCAGTTCTTC.

This clonotype was observed at least ten times. The rearrangement links TRBV7-2 to TRBJ2-3, with D perhaps TRBD2 (6 bases). V was cut by 4 bases and J by 6 bases, with 14 bases left in between. The CDR3 has 14 amino acids. CDR1 is SGHTA, CDR2 FQGNSA, per germline. CDR3 in DNA: TGTGCCAGCAGCTCAACTAGCCTGGTGGATACGCAGTATTTT. This encodes CASSSTSLVDTQYF.

Details on this clonotype: The junction differs from germline at one of its ends, possibly a read error. The chain has TRBV27 and TRBJ1-2; D remains unclear. This CDR3 contains 13 residues. Germline loops: CDR1 MNHEY, CDR2 SMNVEV (reference sequence). In nucleotides, the CDR3 is TGTGCCAGCAGTATATCGGGAGGTGGCGGCTACACCTTC. Its protein is CASSISGGGGYTF.

The sample holds a few counts of this clonotype. The chain is built from TRBV25-1 and TRBJ2-7; the match to TRBD1 covers 9 bases. The J segment lost 3 bases and the V segment lost 2 bases, leaving 5 bases of the junction unmatched. Germline V lookup: CDR1 MGHDK, CDR2 SYGVNS. This CDR3 has 15 residues. The CDR3 protein is CASSELPGQGYEQYF. In DNA, the CDR3 is TGTGCCAGCAGTGAACTCCCGGGACAGGGCTACGAGCAGTACTTC.

This clonotype was detected only a few times. The chain carries TRBV12-3 or TRBV12-4 and TRBJ2-3; D not certain. The V and J ends lost 6 bases and 8 bases respectively, with 9 bases between them. The CDR3 sequence is 11 residues long. The CDR3 loop is CASSPVGTQYF. In DNA form, the CDR3 reads TGTGCCAGCAGCCCGGTCGGTACGCAGTATTTT.

The V and J genes are TRBV3-1 and TRBJ1-2; 9 positions agree with TRBD1. Germline V gene lookup returns CDR1 LGHDT and CDR2 YNNKEL (reference sequence). With V trimmed by 4 bases and J by 5 bases, 8 bases remained unmatched. This CDR3 spans 15 amino acids. CDR3 sequence (DNA): TGTGCCAGCAGCCCTTTGTGGACAGGGGAATATGGCTACACCTTC. Its translation: CASSPLWTGEYGYTF.

The chain has TRBV20-1 and TRBJ2-3, with 7 bases identical to TRBD1. The CDR3 runs 14 residues. With V trimmed by 5 bases and J by 3 bases, 8 bases remained unmatched. Germline lookup yields CDR1 DFQATT and CDR2 SNEGSKA (reference sequence). CDR3 in amino acids: CSASTGWYTDTQYF. DNA for the CDR3: TGCAGTGCTTCGACAGGGTGGTATACAGATACGCAGTATTTT.

The V and J genes are TRBV7-2 and TRBJ2-1; D tentatively fits TRBD1 or TRBD2 (5 bases each). This CDR3 has 14 residues. Trimming took 4 bases from V and 6 from J, leaving 13 bases between them. Germline-derived CDR1 and CDR2 are SGHTA and FQGNSA. CDR3 coding DNA: TGTGCCAGCAGCTCGGGGCCCGCGGTCAATGAGCAGTTCTTC. Protein product: CASSSGPAVNEQFF.

A few counts support this clonotype. DNA of the CDR3: TGTGCCACCAGCAGTCATCGGGTCGCCGGCGGGCGAGGAGAGACCCAGTACTTC. As protein: CATSSHRVAGGRGETQYF. J is TRBJ2-5 and V is TRBV15, with D possibly being TRBD2 (5 bases). Trimming took off 3 bases at V and 4 bases at J, with 24 bases between the two ends. Germline CDR1 is LNHNV and CDR2 is YYDKDF (reference sequence). The CDR3 is 18 amino acids.

This clonotype was seen repeatedly, ten times or more. The rearrangement joins TRBV12-3 or TRBV12-4 to TRBJ2-5; 7 nucleotides line up with TRBD1. With V trimmed by 3 bases and J by 4 bases, 11 bases remained unmatched. The CDR3 extends over 16 amino acids. CDR3 in amino acids: CASSFGQGVFGETQYF. In DNA form, the CDR3 reads TGTGCCAGCAGTTTTGGCCAGGGGGTGTTTGGAGAGACCCAGTACTTC.

This clonotype was seen ten or more times. This chain uses TRBV29-1 with TRBJ1-1, with a tentative D call TRBD1 (5 bases). Between the trimmed V and J ends, which lost 5 bases and 1 base, there was a span of 11 bases. The CDR3 length is 13 residues. Germline CDR1 and CDR2: SQVTM and ANQGSEA. The DNA of the CDR3 is TGCAGCGTTCCTCAAAGGGGGAACACTGAAGCTTTCTTT. Protein product: CSVPQRGNTEAFF.

This clonotype has at least ten counts. The V call is TRBV12-3 or TRBV12-4, the J call TRBJ2-5; TRBD1 matches 7 bases. The CDR3 spans 14 residues. V gave up 5 bases and J gave up 4 bases; unmatched junction bases: 7. The CDR3 here is CASSPRQGGETQYF. DNA of the CDR3: TGTGCCAGCAGTCCTCGACAGGGCGGAGAGACCCAGTACTTC.